A single sample gave rise to the 17 T cell receptor beta chains below, sequenced in a study of shared clonotypes between healthy human individuals. Data came from immunoSEQ multiplex PCR; TCRdb stores just in-frame clones and leaves some out. The sample consists of roughly 500,000 clones, 76% of them appearing once. The sequencing input was PBMCs. Every receptor here comes from a woman aged 40 to 49 in good health. Some clones in this sample may be carry-over from other donors' samples.

The chain recombines TRBV21-1 with TRBJ2-7; TRBD1 reflects the table's D call only, with no check against the DNA. TRBV21-1 is marked as a pseudogene. CDR3 length: 15 amino acids. CDR3 sequence (DNA): TGTGCCAGCAGCACCAAGACAGGGGCAAGAGGGGAGCAGTACTTC. This encodes CASSTKTGARGEQYF.

This clone turned up a few times. The rearrangement links TRBV2 to TRBJ2-5, with D possibly TRBD2 on 5 matching bases. TRBJ2-7 explains the end of the DNA better; the J call may be wrong. The germline CDR1 and CDR2 sequences are SNHLY and FYNNEI. The CDR3 consists of 14 residues. This CDR3 reads CASSTSGSPYEQYF. Here the CDR3 DNA reads TGTGCCAGCAGCACCTCGGGATCCCCTTACGAGCAGTACTTC.

As to this clone: A much larger clonotype is one base distant, so this may be a read error. The identical CDR3 is also encoded by other nucleotide sequences in the sample. The V gene is TRBV19, the J gene TRBJ1-1; D is perhaps TRBD1 (6 bases). The V gene's germline CDR1 is LNHDA and CDR2 SQIVND (reference sequence). Trimming stripped 7 bases from V and 5 bases from J, with 17 bases between. This CDR3 region has 14 residues. DNA of the CDR3: TGTGCCAGTACATTCCCCACAGGGAAGACTGAAGCTTTCTTT. It specifies CASTFPTGKTEAFF.

For this clone: A single base separates this from a much larger clone, so it may be a read error. The identical CDR3 is also encoded by other nucleotide sequences in the sample. The chain employs TRBV29-1 and TRBJ2-7; the D is unclear. This CDR3 is built from 12 residues. V lost 6 bases and J lost 3, with 12 bases in between. Germline CDR1 SQVTM, CDR2 ANQGSEA. CDR3: CSVRRSNYEQYF. CDR3 DNA sequence: TGCAGCGTCCGAAGGTCCAACTACGAGCAGTACTTC.

This clone was seen just once. The chain couples TRBV7-2 to TRBJ2-3; no definite D call. Germline assignment: CDR1 SGHTA and CDR2 FQGNSA. V lost 5 bases and J 0 bases, leaving 9 bases between the germline ends. CDR3 length equals 14 residues. This CDR3 reads CASSRDTSTDTQYF. In DNA form, the CDR3 reads TGTGCCAGCAGCCGTGACACAAGCACAGATACGCAGTATTTT.

This chain uses TRBV29-1 with TRBJ2-2; perhaps TRBD1 as D (6 bases). V was clipped by 4 bases and J by 7 bases, with 13 bases between them. This CDR3 spans 13 amino acids. Germline CDR1 is SQVTM and CDR2 is ANQGSEA. This CDR3 is CSVGTVGVGELFF. DNA of the CDR3: TGCAGCGTTGGGACAGTGGGAGTCGGGGAGCTGTTTTTT.

This clone was counted only a few times. The V and J genes are TRBV6-6 and TRBJ2-7; D gene uncertain. Germline CDR1 and CDR2: MNHNY and SVGAGI (reference sequence). The V end lost 6 bases, the J end lost 6 bases, and 18 bases lay between the germline ends. This CDR3 is built from 14 residues. CDR3 in amino acids: CASSLLSAGFEQYF. The CDR3 bases are TGTGCCAGCAGCCTACTGTCGGCCGGGTTCGAGCAGTACTTC.

This clone has a single count. V gene TRBV28 combines with J gene TRBJ1-5, with 9 bases aligning to TRBD1. V gave up 4 bases and J gave up 2 bases; unmatched junction bases: 3. Germline V gene lookup returns CDR1 MDHEN and CDR2 SYDVKM. The CDR3 extends over 15 amino acids. This CDR3 reads CASSSTGGGNQPQHF. The DNA of the CDR3 is TGTGCCAGCAGTTCCACAGGGGGCGGCAATCAGCCCCAGCATTTT.

The chain uses TRBV6-1 and TRBJ2-7; perhaps TRBD1 as D (5 bases). CDR3 length: 13 amino acids. CDR1 and CDR2 from the germline V gene are MNHNS and SASEGT. V was trimmed by 1 base and J by 2 bases, leaving 6 bases between them. CDR3 in DNA: TGTGCCAGCAGTGAAGGCAGGGCCTACGAGCAGTACTTC. Translation gives CASSEGRAYEQYF.

This clone was seen a few times. This sequence joins TRBV29-1 and TRBJ2-5, with 10 nucleotides matching TRBD2. The last part of the DNA fits TRBJ2-7 better; the J call may be wrong. The CDR3 extends over 16 amino acids. Germline loops: CDR1 SQVTM, CDR2 ANQGSEA. The DNA for the CDR3 is TGCAGCGTTGAAGGGCTAGCGGGAGCGGACCCGGACGAGCAGTACTTC. Its translation is CSVEGLAGADPDEQYF.

The genes are TRBV28 and TRBJ1-5; 10 nucleotides match TRBD1. CDR1 MDHEN and CDR2 SYDVKM come from the germline V gene. J gave up 2 bases and V 2 bases, and 6 bases lay outside the gene matches. The CDR3 has 17 residues. CDR3 protein: CASSLHATGGGNQPQHF. The CDR3 region has the DNA TGTGCCAGCAGTTTACATGCGACAGGGGGCGGCAATCAGCCCCAGCATTTT.

As regards this clone: The same CDR3 arises from other DNA sequences in this sample as well. The chain links TRBV28 to TRBJ1-5; D is undetermined. The CDR3 extends over 12 amino acids. Per the germline V gene, CDR1 is MDHEN and CDR2 is SYDVKM. Deletions cut 3 bases from V and 7 bases from J, with 7 bases between. The CDR3 DNA is TGTGCCAGCAGTTTTTCGGGGCAGCCCCAGCATTTT. Its translation is CASSFSGQPQHF.

Comment on this clone: Other nucleotide sequences from this sample produce the same CDR3. The rearrangement joins TRBV18 to TRBJ2-3; 14 nucleotides align to TRBD2. Trimming removed 6 bases from V and 5 bases from J; junction bases left unmatched: 7. CDR3 length: 16 amino acids. Germline V gene data show CDR1 as KGHSH and CDR2 as LQKENI. The CDR3 region has the DNA TGTGCCAGCTCCCCAAGACTAGCGGGAGGGGAAGATACGCAGTATTTT. Protein product: CASSPRLAGGEDTQYF.

The CDR3 DNA is TGTGCCAGCAGTCCTCCCAGTCGGGGAACTGAAGCTTTCTTT. Translated: CASSPPSRGTEAFF. The chain uses TRBV6-5 and TRBJ1-1; D gene unclear. With 5 bases removed from V and 5 bases from J, the gap between germline ends came to 15 bases. The CDR3 spans 14 residues. CDR1 is MNHEY and CDR2 is SVGAGI in the germline V gene.

This rearrangement joins TRBV19 to TRBJ1-1; TRBD1 is a possible D gene (5 bases). Germline V gives CDR1 LNHDA, CDR2 SQIVND (reference sequence). CDR3 length: 16 residues. Trimming removed 5 bases at V and 1 base at J, with 17 bases between. In nucleotides, the CDR3 is TGTGCCAGTAGTTCCCAAATAGGACATCCGAACACTGAAGCTTTCTTT. It codes for CASSSQIGHPNTEAFF.

In the case of this clone: Compared with germline, one end of the junction differs, possibly owing to a read error. This chain connects TRBV30 to TRBJ2-1, with 8 bases identical to TRBD2. The CDR3 spans 13 residues. Germline V gene lookup returns CDR1 GTSNPN and CDR2 SVGIG (reference sequence). The DNA for the CDR3 is TGTGTCTGGAGTGCGGGAGGAGTAAATGAGCAGTTCTTC. The encoded protein is CVWSAGGVNEQFF.

In this sample, this clone turned up a few times. The chain links TRBV7-9 to TRBJ2-3; 11 bases line up with TRBD2. J was trimmed by 5 bases and V by 6 bases; bases with no gene match: 4. The CDR3 totals 14 residues. CDR1 and CDR2 from the germline V gene are SEHNR and FQNEAQ (reference sequence). The CDR3 spells CASRSLAGVDTQYF. In DNA, the CDR3 is TGTGCCAGCAGATCACTAGCGGGAGTAGATACGCAGTATTTT.